This entry lists 30 T cell receptor beta chains sequenced from one sample in a study of spatial heterogeneity in lung cancer. Notes on the study in general: Higher tumor mutation counts went along with higher counts of expanded intratumoral alpha and beta TCRs.

As for time point: sample taken at primary tumor resection. One entry per CDR3 protein, called by TCRdb with MiXCR from the 5' RACE reads. The sample carries about 1,500 distinct CDR3 sequences, approximately 9% recorded once. These receptors are not linked to any known antigen. The specimen was lung tumor tissue, collected at surgery. The receptors originated from a male donor with early-stage non-small cell lung cancer.

In this sample, this clonotype is large. The chain recombines TRBV12-3 or TRBV12-4 with TRBJ2-7, with 9 bases matching TRBD1. V lost 3 bases, J lost 5 bases, and 5 bases stayed unmatched. This CDR3 has 14 amino acids. This CDR3 reads CASSFGTGPNEQYF. Here the CDR3 DNA reads TGTGCCAGCAGTTTTGGGACAGGGCCCAACGAGCAGTACTTC.

This clonotype showed up many times. The chain employs TRBV12-3 or TRBV12-4 and TRBJ2-1; tentatively, D is TRBD1 or TRBD2 (5 bases each). CDR3 length: 13 amino acids. Trimming took off 3 bases at V and 9 bases at J, with 12 bases between the two ends. As DNA, the CDR3 is TGTGCCAGCAGTTTCAGAGAGGGGAGTGAGCAGTTCTTC. Translating it yields CASSFREGSEQFF.

This clonotype is labeled large (0.1 to 1%). V usage is TRBV5-1 and J usage is TRBJ2-4, with 9 bases fitting TRBD2. Germline values: CDR1 SGHRS, CDR2 YFSETQ. This CDR3 region has 15 residues. Trimming at V came to 2 bases and at J to 5 bases, leaving 5 bases not matched to a gene. CDR3 DNA: TGCGCCAGCAGCTTTAGCGGGAGTATGGAAAACATTCAGTACTTC. Protein product: CASSFSGSMENIQYF. Based on the CDR3 plus reference TRBV5-1 and TRBJ2-4, the full variable domain is KAGVTQTPRYLIKTRGQQVTLSCSPISGHRSVSWYQQTPGQGLQFLFEYFSETQRNKGNFPGRFSGRQFSNSRSEMNVSTLELGDSALYLCASSFSGSMENIQYFGAGTRLSVL.

This clonotype is medium-sized. V is TRBV10-3 and J is TRBJ2-7; weak D call: TRBD1 (5 bases). Per germline, CDR1 ENHRY and CDR2 SYGVKD. Trimming removed 3 bases at V and 6 bases at J, with 15 bases between. The CDR3 is 14 amino acids. The CDR3 sequence: CAISDMTAAGEQYF. The CDR3 DNA sequence: TGTGCCATCAGTGATATGACAGCCGCCGGCGAGCAGTACTTC.

This clonotype came up many times. The V gene is TRBV5-1, the J gene TRBJ2-7; maybe TRBD1 (5 bases). V dropped 4 bases and J dropped 5 bases, with 19 bases sitting between them. CDR3 length: 15 residues. From germline, CDR1 is SGHRS and CDR2 YFSETQ. This CDR3 reads CASSLGQGVSHEQYF. The CDR3 nucleotides are TGCGCCAGCAGCCTGGGTCAAGGGGTCAGTCACGAGCAGTACTTC.

This clonotype is labeled as large. V usage is TRBV18 and J usage is TRBJ2-7, with D possibly being TRBD1 or TRBD2 (6 bases each). CDR1 and CDR2 (germline): KGHSH, LQKENI. Trimming took 3 bases from V and 6 from J, leaving 18 bases between them. This CDR3 contains 15 residues. DNA for the CDR3: TGTGCCAGCTCACCTCAGTCGGAGGGGGGAGGCGAGCAGTACTTC. Protein sequence: CASSPQSEGGGEQYF.

The genes are TRBV27 and TRBJ2-4, with unresolved D. The CDR3 covers 13 residues. The germline V and J ends were trimmed by 6 bases and 0 bases, with 6 bases remaining between them. Germline values: CDR1 MNHEY, CDR2 SMNVEV (reference sequence). This CDR3 is CASSRIAKNIQYF. The CDR3 coding sequence is TGTGCCAGCAGCAGAATAGCCAAAAACATTCAGTACTTC.

This clonotype counts as medium-sized (0.01 to 0.1%). This chain links TRBV7-2 with TRBJ2-1; no clear D gene. Trimming pared 5 bases from V and 5 bases from J, leaving 10 bases between. Germline CDR1 SGHTA, CDR2 FQGNSA. The CDR3 covers 13 residues. The CDR3 coding sequence is TGTGCCAGCAGCCGAAGAGCGAACAATGAGCAGTTCTTC. This codes for CASSRRANNEQFF.

The table lists this clonotype with many counts. The chain joins TRBV5-1 to TRBJ2-1; D is unresolved. In germline, CDR1 is SGHRS, CDR2 YFSETQ. Trimming stripped 5 bases from V and 7 bases from J, with 7 bases between. The CDR3 runs 11 residues. The CDR3 DNA follows: TGCGCCAGCAGAGATTTGAATGAGCAGTTCTTC. This codes for CASRDLNEQFF. Full variable domain (rest looked up from reference TRBV5-1 and TRBJ2-1): KAGVTQTPRYLIKTRGQQVTLSCSPISGHRSVSWYQQTPGQGLQFLFEYFSETQRNKGNFPGRFSGRQFSNSRSEMNVSTLELGDSALYLCASRDLNEQFFGPGTRLTVL.

This clonotype is termed medium-sized. The chain couples TRBV10-3 to TRBJ2-1, with D possibly being TRBD1 (5 bases). V lost 8 bases to trimming and J lost 3 bases, with 14 bases between them. The CDR3 is 14 residues long. Germline CDR1 ENHRY, CDR2 SYGVKD. This chain's CDR3 is CAIVDSGNYNEQFF. CDR3 coding DNA: TGTGCCATCGTAGACAGTGGGAACTACAATGAGCAGTTCTTC.

This clonotype is large within its sample. This sequence joins TRBV7-2 and TRBJ1-5; no definite D call. Germline loops: CDR1 SGHTA, CDR2 FQGNSA. V gave up 1 base and J gave up 6 bases, with 16 bases separating them. The CDR3 has 16 residues. The CDR3 reads CASSLDSPTVGQPQHF. The CDR3 DNA follows: TGTGCCAGCAGCTTAGACTCCCCCACCGTGGGTCAGCCCCAGCATTTT.

The rearrangement uses TRBV6-1 and TRBJ2-1; weak D call: TRBD2 (5 bases). Germline lookup yields CDR1 MNHNS and CDR2 SASEGT. Trimming took 11 bases from V and 10 from J, leaving 9 bases between them. There are 9 residues in the CDR3. CDR3 region: CAAGGEQFF. CDR3 coding DNA: TGTGCCGCGGGCGGGGAGCAGTTCTTC.

This clonotype was observed at least ten times. The chain links TRBV18 to TRBJ2-7; D perhaps matches TRBD2 (5 bases). V lost 3 bases, J lost 5 bases, and 8 bases lay in between. The germline V gene has CDR1 KGHSH and CDR2 LQKENI. The CDR3 spans 12 residues. CDR3 coding DNA: TGTGCCAGCTCACCGTACGGGGACGAGCAGTACTTC. Its protein product is CASSPYGDEQYF.

In this sample, this clonotype is medium-sized. This chain uses TRBV5-8 with TRBJ2-3; D gene unclear. Germline V CDR1 and CDR2: SGHTS, YDEGEE. The length of the CDR3 is 15 residues. V lost 0 bases, J lost 2 bases, and 10 bases lay in between. In DNA form, the CDR3 reads TGTGCCAGCAGCTTGGAAGGGTCTAACACAGATACGCAGTATTTT. It translates to CASSLEGSNTDTQYF.

By its share, this clonotype is medium-sized. V gene TRBV20-1 combines with J gene TRBJ1-4; tentatively, D is TRBD1 (5 bases). The length of the CDR3 is 13 residues. V was trimmed by 6 bases and J by 8 bases, leaving 16 bases between them. CDR1 DFQATT and CDR2 SNEGSKA come from the germline V gene (reference sequence). The CDR3 sequence is CSARDQRQEKLFF. In DNA form, the CDR3 reads TGCAGTGCCAGGGACCAACGACAGGAAAAACTGTTTTTT.

This clonotype is labeled medium-sized. The chain has TRBV4-1 and TRBJ1-2; the match to TRBD1 covers 7 bases. J lost 3 bases, V lost 5 bases, and 6 bases had no gene match. The CDR3 length is 14 residues. The germline gives CDR1 MGHRA, CDR2 YSYEKL. The CDR3 nucleotides read TGCGCCAGCAGCAGCGGGACAGAGGACTATGGCTACACCTTC. Its translation: CASSSGTEDYGYTF.

The table lists this clonotype with many counts. This chain uses TRBV29-1 with TRBJ1-1; 11 bases match TRBD1. This CDR3 is built from 15 residues. The germline V gene has CDR1 SQVTM and CDR2 ANQGSEA. V shed 6 bases, J shed 4 bases, and the junction held 10 bases outside the gene matches. DNA of the CDR3: TGCAGCGTCACCGGGACAGGGGGTATGACCACTGAAGCTTTCTTT. Translating it yields CSVTGTGGMTTEAFF.

Within the sample, this clonotype is large. V usage is TRBV10-3 and J usage is TRBJ1-1; maybe TRBD1 (5 bases). Germline V lookup: CDR1 ENHRY, CDR2 SYGVKD. V was clipped by 10 bases and J by 1 base, with 13 bases between them. The CDR3 spans 13 residues. The CDR3: CATSGGGNTEAFF. CDR3 DNA sequence: TGTGCCACCTCAGGTGGGGGGAACACTGAAGCTTTCTTT.

This chain uses TRBV20-1 with TRBJ2-5; D gene ambiguous. V lost 0 bases, J lost 7 bases, and 12 bases lay in between. The CDR3 totals 13 residues. The germline V gene encodes CDR1 DFQATT and CDR2 SNEGSKA (reference sequence). CDR3 residues: CSARDKDLVTQYF. DNA for the CDR3: TGCAGTGCTAGAGATAAGGACCTCGTGACCCAGTACTTC.

This clonotype is categorized as medium-sized (0.01 to 0.1%). The chain recombines TRBV6-6 with TRBJ2-7; 9 nucleotides line up with TRBD2. Trimming took 10 bases from V and 3 from J; bases not matched to a gene: 4. Germline V gene sequence: CDR1 MNHNY, CDR2 SVGAGI (reference sequence). The CDR3 consists of 12 residues. The CDR3 coding sequence is TGTGCCACTCAGCGGGAGGTCTACGAGCAGTACTTC. Translated, it gives CATQREVYEQYF.

This clonotype is termed large. V and J are TRBV6-2 or TRBV6-3 and TRBJ2-1, with D perhaps given as TRBD1 or TRBD2 (6 bases each). The CDR3 has 13 amino acids. Germline V lookup: CDR1 MNHEY, CDR2 SVGEGT. The V end lost 10 bases, the J end lost 6 bases, and 16 bases lay between the germline ends. The CDR3 region is CATLRGGTNEQFF. The CDR3 nucleotides are TGTGCCACCCTACGAGGGGGGACCAATGAGCAGTTCTTC.

Judged by abundance, this clonotype is medium-sized (0.01 to 0.1%). J is TRBJ2-5 and V is TRBV11-1; D remains unclear. From germline, CDR1 is SGHAT and CDR2 FQDESV (reference sequence). V was trimmed by 3 bases and J by 3 bases, leaving 8 bases between them. CDR3 length equals 13 residues. The CDR3 DNA sequence: TGTGCCAGCAGCTTCGGGCTGAAAGAGACCCAGTACTTC. Translated, it gives CASSFGLKETQYF.

This clonotype is medium-sized by share. The chain uses TRBV9 and TRBJ2-2; D is perhaps TRBD1 or TRBD2 (5 bases each). In germline, CDR1 is SGDLS, CDR2 YYNGEE. CDR3 length: 14 residues. The V end lost 0 bases, the J end lost 6 bases, and 9 bases lay between the germline ends. CDR3 amino acids: CASSVGGESGELFF. As DNA, the CDR3 is TGTGCCAGCAGCGTAGGAGGGGAGTCCGGGGAGCTGTTTTTT.

By frequency in the sample, this clonotype is medium-sized (0.01 to 0.1%). The CDR3 DNA follows: TGCGCCAGCAGCTTGATGGACTCCTACAATGAGCAGTTCTTC. Translating it yields CASSLMDSYNEQFF. The chain carries TRBV5-1 and TRBJ2-1; unclear D gene. This CDR3 has 14 amino acids. The germline V and J ends were trimmed by 1 base and 0 bases, with 5 bases remaining between them. Per germline, CDR1 SGHRS and CDR2 YFSETQ. Filled out from reference TRBV5-1 and TRBJ2-1, the complete variable domain reads KAGVTQTPRYLIKTRGQQVTLSCSPISGHRSVSWYQQTPGQGLQFLFEYFSETQRNKGNFPGRFSGRQFSNSRSEMNVSTLELGDSALYLCASSLMDSYNEQFFGPGTRLTVL.

This clonotype was counted ten times or more. J is TRBJ2-1 and V is TRBV9, with TRBD2 as a possible D gene (6 bases). Germline CDR1 reads SGDLS; CDR2 reads YYNGEE. This CDR3 has 14 residues. The V and J ends lost 6 bases and 8 bases respectively, with 18 bases between them. The CDR3 coding sequence is TGTGCCAGCACCCTGGACGGGGGTAGCGATGAGCAGTTCTTC. Its translation is CASTLDGGSDEQFF. The full variable domain, completed using reference TRBV9 and TRBJ2-1, is DSGVTQTPKHLITATGQRVTLRCSPRSGDLSVYWYQQSLDQGLQFLIQYYNGEERAKGNILERFSAQQFPDLHSELNLSSLELGDSALYFCASTLDGGSDEQFFGPGTRLTVL.

By proportion, this clonotype is medium-sized. The rearrangement links TRBV27 to TRBJ2-5; 7 positions agree with TRBD1. The germline V gene encodes CDR1 MNHEY and CDR2 SMNVEV (reference sequence). Trimming took 6 bases from V and 2 from J; bases not matched to a gene: 3. CDR3 size: 13 residues. CDR3 nucleotide sequence: TGTGCCAGCAGGAACAGGGGACAAGAGACCCAGTACTTC. Amino acids: CASRNRGQETQYF.

Sample share makes this clonotype hyperexpanded. The chain uses TRBV7-8 and TRBJ2-7; 7 nucleotides match TRBD2. V shed 5 bases and J 7 bases; nucleotides not matched to a gene: 11. The V gene's germline CDR1 is SGHVS and CDR2 FQNEAQ. The CDR3 consists of 14 residues. The CDR3 sequence: CASSPGGSFGEQYF. In DNA, the CDR3 is TGTGCCAGCAGCCCTGGCGGGAGTTTTGGGGAGCAGTACTTC.

This clonotype is medium-sized within its sample. CDR3 protein: CASSFGTYDDTGELFF. The CDR3 DNA sequence: TGTGCCAGCAGCTTCGGGACCTATGATGACACCGGGGAGCTGTTTTTT. V is TRBV5-6 and J is TRBJ2-2, with D possibly called TRBD1 or TRBD2 (5 bases each). The CDR3 has 16 amino acids. V was trimmed by 2 bases and J by 3 bases, leaving 14 bases between them. Germline V gives CDR1 SGHDT, CDR2 YYEEEE.

DNA for the CDR3: TGTGCCAGCAGACTCCAAGGCGGGGAGCTGTTTTTT. Protein product: CASRLQGGELFF. The chain joins TRBV12-3 or TRBV12-4 to TRBJ2-2, with D hard to call. The V end was cut by 6 bases, the J end by 7 bases, with 9 bases between. The CDR3 consists of 12 residues.

By share of the sample, this clonotype is large. The chain is built from TRBV12-3 or TRBV12-4 and TRBJ1-2; D call uncertain. V was shortened by 3 bases and J by 1 base, with 6 bases between the two germline ends. The CDR3 is made up of 13 amino acids. DNA of the CDR3: TGTGCCAGCAGTTTCGAGGTTAACTATGGCTACACCTTC. Translating it yields CASSFEVNYGYTF.